This TCR beta chain was observed in a study of T cells in Graves' hyperthyroidism and ophthalmopathy. This clonotype was counted only a few times. Antigen: not known. Researchers took RNA transcripts and amplified the TCR beta CDR3 regions from them. First-round RT-PCR with HTBI primers amplified the TCR CDR3 region. TCRdb ran MiXCR on the multiplex PCR reads and lists one entry per CDR3 protein. The table records roughly 500,000 distinct CDR3 sequences, 46% of them present only once. This CDR3 region has 13 residues. In germline, CDR1 is SEHNR, CDR2 FQNEAQ (reference sequence). The V and J ends lost 5 bases and 4 bases, in that order; junction bases with no gene match: 5. Study observations and caveats: Also found in blood were most expanded thyroid clonotypes above 0.001.

The sequencing sample was made of peripheral blood or thyroid tissue (not recorded which). The TCR comes from an adult woman with Graves' disease, either hyperthyroidism or ophthalmopathy (not recorded which). This sequence joins TRBV7-9 and TRBJ2-7, with TRBD2 matching 7 bases. The CDR3 DNA is TGTGCCAGCAGCCACCGGGAGGAGTACGAGCAGTACTTC. Encoded protein: CASSHREEYEQYF.